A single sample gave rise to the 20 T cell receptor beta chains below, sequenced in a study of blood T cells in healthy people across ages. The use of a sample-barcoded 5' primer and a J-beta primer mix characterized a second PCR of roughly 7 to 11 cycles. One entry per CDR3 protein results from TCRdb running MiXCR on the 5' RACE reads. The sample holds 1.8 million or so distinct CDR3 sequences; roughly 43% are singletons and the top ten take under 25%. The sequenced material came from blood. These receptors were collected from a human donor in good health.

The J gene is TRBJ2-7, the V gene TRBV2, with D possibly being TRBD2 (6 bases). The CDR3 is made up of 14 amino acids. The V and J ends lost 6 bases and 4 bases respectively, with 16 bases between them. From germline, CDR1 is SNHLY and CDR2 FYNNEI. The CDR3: CASRAGRGSYEQYF. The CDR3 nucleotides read TGTGCCAGCAGAGCTGGACGGGGGTCGTACGAGCAGTACTTC.

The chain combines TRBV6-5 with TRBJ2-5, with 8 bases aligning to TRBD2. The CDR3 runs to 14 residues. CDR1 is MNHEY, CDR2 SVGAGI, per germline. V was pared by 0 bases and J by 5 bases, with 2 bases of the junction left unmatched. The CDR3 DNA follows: TGTGCCAGCAGTTACTCGACGGGGGGGGAGACCCAGTACTTC. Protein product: CASSYSTGGETQYF.

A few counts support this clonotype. CDR3 coding DNA: TGTGCCAGCAGCCCCCAGATCAGAAGAGGCTACACCTTC. Encoded protein: CASSPQIRRGYTF. This chain uses TRBV9 with TRBJ1-2, with unresolved D. The V gene lost 4 bases and the J gene lost 8 bases, with 15 bases spanning the gap. Germline V gives CDR1 SGDLS, CDR2 YYNGEE. The CDR3 covers 13 residues. The full variable domain, with the rest looked up from reference TRBV9 and TRBJ1-2, is DSGVTQTPKHLITATGQRVTLRCSPRSGDLSVYWYQQSLDQGLQFLIQYYNGEERAKGNILERFSAQQFPDLHSELNLSSLELGDSALYFCASSPQIRRGYTFGSGTRLTVV.

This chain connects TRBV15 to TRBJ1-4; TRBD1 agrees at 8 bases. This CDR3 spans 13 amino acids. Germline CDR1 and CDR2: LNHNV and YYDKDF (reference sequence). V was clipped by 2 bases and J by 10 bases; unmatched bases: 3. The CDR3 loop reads CATSRPGQGKLFF. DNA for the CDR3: TGTGCCACCAGCAGACCTGGACAGGGAAAACTGTTTTTT.

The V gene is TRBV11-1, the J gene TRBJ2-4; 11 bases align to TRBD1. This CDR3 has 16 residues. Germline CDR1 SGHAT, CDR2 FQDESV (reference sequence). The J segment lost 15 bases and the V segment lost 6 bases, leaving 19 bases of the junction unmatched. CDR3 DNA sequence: TGTGCCAGCAGTTCCCGCGGCCGGACAGGGGGCTACGAGCGGTACTTC. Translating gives CASSSRGRTGGYERYF.

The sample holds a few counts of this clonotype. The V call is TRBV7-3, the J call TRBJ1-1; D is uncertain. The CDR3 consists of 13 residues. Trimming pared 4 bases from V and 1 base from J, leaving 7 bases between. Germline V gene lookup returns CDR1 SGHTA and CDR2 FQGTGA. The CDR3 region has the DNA TGTGCCAGCAGCTGGGCGGGGAACACTGAAGCTTTCTTT. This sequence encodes CASSWAGNTEAFF.

DNA of the CDR3: TGTGCCAGCAGTTTAACCAGTTATCAGCCCCAGCATTTT. It yields the protein CASSLTSYQPQHF. V is TRBV12-3 or TRBV12-4 and J is TRBJ1-5; D not certain. V shed 2 bases and J shed 5 bases, with 7 bases lying between them. This CDR3 has 13 residues.

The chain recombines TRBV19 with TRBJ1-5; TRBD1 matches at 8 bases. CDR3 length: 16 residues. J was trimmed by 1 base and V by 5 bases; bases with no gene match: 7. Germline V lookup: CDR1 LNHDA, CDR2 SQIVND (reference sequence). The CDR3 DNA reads TGTGCCAGTAGTTCACAGGGGGGGGCGAGCAATCAGCCCCAGCATTTT. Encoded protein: CASSSQGGASNQPQHF.

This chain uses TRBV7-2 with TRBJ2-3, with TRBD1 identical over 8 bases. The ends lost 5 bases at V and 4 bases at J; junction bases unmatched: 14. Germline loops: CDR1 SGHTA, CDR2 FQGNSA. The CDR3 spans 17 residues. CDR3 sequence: CASSPVIRGQDPDTQYF. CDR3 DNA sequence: TGTGCCAGCAGCCCCGTTATCAGGGGGCAAGATCCAGATACGCAGTATTTT.

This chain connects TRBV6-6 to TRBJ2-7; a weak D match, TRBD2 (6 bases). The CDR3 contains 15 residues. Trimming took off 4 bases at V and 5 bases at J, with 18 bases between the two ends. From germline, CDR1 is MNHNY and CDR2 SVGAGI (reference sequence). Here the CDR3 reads CASSWAEGTGNEQYF. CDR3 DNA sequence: TGTGCCAGCAGTTGGGCGGAGGGGACTGGGAACGAGCAGTACTTC.

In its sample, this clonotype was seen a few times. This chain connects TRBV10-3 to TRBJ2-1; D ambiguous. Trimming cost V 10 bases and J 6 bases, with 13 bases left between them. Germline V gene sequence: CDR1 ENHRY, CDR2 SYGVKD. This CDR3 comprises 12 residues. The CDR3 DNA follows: TGTGCCAGCAGGACGGACCTCAATGAGCAGTTCTTC. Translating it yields CASRTDLNEQFF.

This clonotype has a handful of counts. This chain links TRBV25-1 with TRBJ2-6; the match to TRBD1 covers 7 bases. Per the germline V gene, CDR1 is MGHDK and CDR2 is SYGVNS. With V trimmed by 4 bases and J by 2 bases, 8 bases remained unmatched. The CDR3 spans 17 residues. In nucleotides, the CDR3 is TGTGCCAGCAGTGGAGACACAGGGGCTCCTGGGGCCAACGTCCTGACTTTC. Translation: CASSGDTGAPGANVLTF.

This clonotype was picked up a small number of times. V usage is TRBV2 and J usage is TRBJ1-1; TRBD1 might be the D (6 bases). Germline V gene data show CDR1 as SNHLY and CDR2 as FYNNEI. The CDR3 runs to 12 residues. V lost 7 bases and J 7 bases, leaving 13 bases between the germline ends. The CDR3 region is CASTLGGSEAFF. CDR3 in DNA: TGTGCCAGCACCCTAGGGGGGAGTGAAGCTTTCTTT.

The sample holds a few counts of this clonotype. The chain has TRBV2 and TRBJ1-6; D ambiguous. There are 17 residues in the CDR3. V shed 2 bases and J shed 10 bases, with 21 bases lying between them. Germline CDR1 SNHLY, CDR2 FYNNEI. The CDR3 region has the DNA TGTGCCAGCAGTGAATCCATCTTCCGGGGTAATCCCTCACCCCTCCACTTT. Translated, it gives CASSESIFRGNPSPLHF.

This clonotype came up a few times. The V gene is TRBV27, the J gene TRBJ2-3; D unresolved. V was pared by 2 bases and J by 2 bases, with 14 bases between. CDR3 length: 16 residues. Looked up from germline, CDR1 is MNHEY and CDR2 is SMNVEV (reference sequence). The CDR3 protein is CASSLQSNNPTDTQYF. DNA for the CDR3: TGTGCCAGCAGTTTACAATCCAACAACCCCACAGATACGCAGTATTTT.

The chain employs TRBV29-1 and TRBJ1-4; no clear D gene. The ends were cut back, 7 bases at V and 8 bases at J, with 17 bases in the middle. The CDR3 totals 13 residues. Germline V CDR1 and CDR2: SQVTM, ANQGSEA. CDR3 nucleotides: TGCAGCGCTGAGGCCGTCATCGGCGAAAAACTGTTTTTT. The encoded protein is CSAEAVIGEKLFF.

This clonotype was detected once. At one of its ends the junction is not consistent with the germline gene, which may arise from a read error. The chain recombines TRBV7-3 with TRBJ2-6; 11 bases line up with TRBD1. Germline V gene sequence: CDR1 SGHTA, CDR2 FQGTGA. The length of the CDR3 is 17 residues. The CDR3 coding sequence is TGTACCAGCAGCTTTGGGACAGGGGGATCTGGGGCCAACGTCCTGACTTTC. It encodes CTSSFGTGGSGANVLTF.

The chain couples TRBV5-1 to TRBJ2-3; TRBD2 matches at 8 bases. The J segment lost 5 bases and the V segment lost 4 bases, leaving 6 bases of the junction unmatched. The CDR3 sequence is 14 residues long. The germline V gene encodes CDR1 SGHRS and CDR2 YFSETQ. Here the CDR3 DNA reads TGCGCCAGCAGCCAGGGACTAGTTCAAGATACGCAGTATTTT. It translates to CASSQGLVQDTQYF.

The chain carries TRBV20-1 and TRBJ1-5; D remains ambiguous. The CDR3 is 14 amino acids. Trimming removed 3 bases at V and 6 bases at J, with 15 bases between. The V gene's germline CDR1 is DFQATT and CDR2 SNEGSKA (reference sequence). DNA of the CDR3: TGCAGTGCTAGTCCAGTGGGTCCAACTCAGCCCCAGCATTTT. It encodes CSASPVGPTQPQHF.

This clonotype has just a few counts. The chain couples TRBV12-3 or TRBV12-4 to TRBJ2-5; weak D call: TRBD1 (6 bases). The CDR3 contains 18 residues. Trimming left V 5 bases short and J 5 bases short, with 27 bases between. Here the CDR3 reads CASSPLPEGVGRGETQYF. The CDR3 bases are TGTGCCAGCAGTCCCCTCCCTGAGGGGGTCGGTCGTGGGGAGACCCAGTACTTC.